This T cell receptor beta chain was sequenced during a study of T cell changes during pregnancy in multiple sclerosis. The CDR3 runs 15 residues. V shed 7 bases and J 2 bases; nucleotides not matched to a gene: 8. Germline CDR1 is SNHLY and CDR2 is FYNNEI. The data were produced by immunoSEQ multiplex PCR, yet TCRdb's version contains in-frame clones alone and is incomplete. The table includes 100,000 or so clones, approximately 92% detected once. This material consisted of peripheral blood, taken after pregnancy. The receptor was isolated from a female donor with multiple sclerosis, enrolled in a pregnancy study. V is TRBV2 and J is TRBJ2-3; 8 bases match TRBD2. CDR3 region: CASTRGAGDTDTQYF. The CDR3 nucleotides are TGTGCCAGCACCCGTGGAGCGGGAGACACAGATACGCAGTATTTT.